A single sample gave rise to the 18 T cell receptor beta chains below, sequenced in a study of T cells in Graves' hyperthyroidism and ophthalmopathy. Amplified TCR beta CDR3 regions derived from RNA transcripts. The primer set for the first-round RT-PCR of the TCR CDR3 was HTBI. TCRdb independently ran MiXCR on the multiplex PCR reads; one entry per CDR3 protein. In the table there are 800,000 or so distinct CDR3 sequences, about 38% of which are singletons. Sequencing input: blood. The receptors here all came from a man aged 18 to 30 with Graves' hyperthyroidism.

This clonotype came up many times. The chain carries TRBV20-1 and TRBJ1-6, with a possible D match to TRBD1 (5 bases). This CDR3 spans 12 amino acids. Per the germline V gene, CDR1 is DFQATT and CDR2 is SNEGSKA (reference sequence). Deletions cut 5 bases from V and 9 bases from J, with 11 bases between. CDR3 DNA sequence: TGCAGTGCTCCGGCAGGGTCTTCACCCCTCCACTTT. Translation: CSAPAGSSPLHF.

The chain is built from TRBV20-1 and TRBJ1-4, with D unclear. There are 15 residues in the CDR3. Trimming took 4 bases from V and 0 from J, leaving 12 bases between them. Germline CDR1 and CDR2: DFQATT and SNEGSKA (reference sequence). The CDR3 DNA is TGCAGTGCTAAGAGGACGGATGCAACTAATGAAAAACTGTTTTTT. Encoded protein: CSAKRTDATNEKLFF.

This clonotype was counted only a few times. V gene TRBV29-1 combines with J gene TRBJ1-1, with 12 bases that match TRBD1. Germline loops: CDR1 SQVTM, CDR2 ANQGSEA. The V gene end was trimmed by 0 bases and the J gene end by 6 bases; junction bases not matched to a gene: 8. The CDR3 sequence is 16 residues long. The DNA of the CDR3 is TGCAGCGTTGAAGATTACACGGGACAGGGGGCCGCTGAAGCTTTCTTT. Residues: CSVEDYTGQGAAEAFF.

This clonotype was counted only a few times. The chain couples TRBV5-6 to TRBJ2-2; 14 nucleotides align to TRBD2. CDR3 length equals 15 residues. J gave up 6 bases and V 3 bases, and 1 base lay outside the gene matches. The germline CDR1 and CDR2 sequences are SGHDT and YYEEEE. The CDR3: CASSWGLAGAGELFF. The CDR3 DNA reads TGTGCCAGCAGCTGGGGACTAGCGGGAGCCGGGGAGCTGTTTTTT.

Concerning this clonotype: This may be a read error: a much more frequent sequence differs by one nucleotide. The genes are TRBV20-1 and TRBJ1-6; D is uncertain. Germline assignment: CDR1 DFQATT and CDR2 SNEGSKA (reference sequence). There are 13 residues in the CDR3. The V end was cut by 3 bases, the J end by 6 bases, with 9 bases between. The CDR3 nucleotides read TGCAGTGCTAGTAGGGAGGGTAATTCACCCCTCCACTTT. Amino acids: CSASREGNSPLHF.

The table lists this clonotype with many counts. The CDR3 reads CASSGTGGGQPQHF. CDR3 sequence (DNA): TGTGCCAGCAGTGGGACAGGGGGCGGACAGCCCCAGCATTTT. This chain uses TRBV25-1 with TRBJ1-5, with 11 bases identical to TRBD1. The CDR3 length is 14 residues. CDR1 is MGHDK, CDR2 SYGVNS, per germline. Trimming at V came to 4 bases and at J to 7 bases, leaving 3 bases not matched to a gene.

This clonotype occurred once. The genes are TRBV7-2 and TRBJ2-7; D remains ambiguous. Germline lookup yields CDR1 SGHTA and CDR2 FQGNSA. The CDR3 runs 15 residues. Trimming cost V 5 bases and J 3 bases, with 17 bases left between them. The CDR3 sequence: CASSQAGNSGYEQYF. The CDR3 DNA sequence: TGTGCCAGCAGCCAAGCTGGGAACTCGGGCTACGAGCAGTACTTC.

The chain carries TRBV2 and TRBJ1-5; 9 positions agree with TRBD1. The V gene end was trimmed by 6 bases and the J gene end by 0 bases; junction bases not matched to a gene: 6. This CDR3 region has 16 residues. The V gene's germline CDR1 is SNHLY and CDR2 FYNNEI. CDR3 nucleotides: TGTGCCAGCAGGACCCCGGGACAGGGTAGCAATCAGCCCCAGCATTTT. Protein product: CASRTPGQGSNQPQHF.

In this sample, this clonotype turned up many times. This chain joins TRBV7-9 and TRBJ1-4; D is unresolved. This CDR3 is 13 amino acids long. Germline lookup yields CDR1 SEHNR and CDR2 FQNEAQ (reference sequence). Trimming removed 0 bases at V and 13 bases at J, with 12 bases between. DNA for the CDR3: TGTGCCAGCAGCTTAGCTTGGGAAGGGATACTGTTTTTT. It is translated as CASSLAWEGILFF.

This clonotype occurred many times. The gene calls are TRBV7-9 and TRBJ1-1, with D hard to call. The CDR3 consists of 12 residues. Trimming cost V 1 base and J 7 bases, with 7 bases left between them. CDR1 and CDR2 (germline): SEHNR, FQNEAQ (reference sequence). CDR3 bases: TGTGCCAGCAGCTTAGAAGGCAATGAAGCTTTCTTT. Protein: CASSLEGNEAFF.

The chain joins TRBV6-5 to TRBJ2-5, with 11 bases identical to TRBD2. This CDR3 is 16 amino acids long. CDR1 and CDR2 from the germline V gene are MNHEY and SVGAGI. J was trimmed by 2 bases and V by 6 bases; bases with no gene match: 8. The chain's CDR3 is CASSPPGLAAQETQYF. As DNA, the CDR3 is TGTGCCAGCAGCCCCCCGGGACTAGCGGCTCAAGAGACCCAGTACTTC.

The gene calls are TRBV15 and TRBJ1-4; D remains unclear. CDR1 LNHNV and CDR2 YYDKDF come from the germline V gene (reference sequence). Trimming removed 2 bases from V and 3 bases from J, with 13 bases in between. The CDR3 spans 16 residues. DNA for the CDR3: TGTGCCACCAGCAGACTCGGGGTAGCGGCTAATGAAAAACTGTTTTTT. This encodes CATSRLGVAANEKLFF.

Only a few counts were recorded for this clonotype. Here the CDR3 reads CASSPHLLRQGRSGNTIYF. The CDR3 region has the DNA TGTGCCAGCAGCCCCCATCTCCTCCGACAGGGGAGGTCTGGAAACACCATATATTTT. This chain joins TRBV7-2 and TRBJ1-3; 8 bases are shared with TRBD1. From germline, CDR1 is SGHTA and CDR2 FQGNSA. CDR3 length: 19 amino acids. V dropped 5 bases and J dropped 1; count of bases not matched to a gene: 16. The full variable domain, with the rest looked up from reference TRBV7-2 and TRBJ1-3, is GAGVSQSPSNKVTEKGKDVELRCDPISGHTALYWYRQSLGQGLEFLIYFQGNSAPDKSGLPSDRFSAERTGGSVSTLTIQRTQQEDSAVYLCASSPHLLRQGRSGNTIYFGEGSWLTVV.

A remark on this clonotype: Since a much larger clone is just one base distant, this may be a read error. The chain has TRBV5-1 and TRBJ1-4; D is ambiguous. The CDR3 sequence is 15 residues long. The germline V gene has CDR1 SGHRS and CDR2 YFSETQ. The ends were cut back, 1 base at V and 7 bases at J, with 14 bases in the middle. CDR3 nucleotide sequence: TGCGCCAGCAGCTTGCCCGAGGGCCGAGGTGAAAAACTGTTTTTT. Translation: CASSLPEGRGEKLFF.

CDR3 residues: CSARNTGQGSTYEQYF. DNA for the CDR3: TGCAGTGCTAGAAATACCGGACAGGGGTCCACCTACGAGCAGTACTTC. The chain carries TRBV20-1 and TRBJ2-7, with 9 bases lining up with TRBD1. Germline V gene sequence: CDR1 DFQATT, CDR2 SNEGSKA (reference sequence). The CDR3 consists of 16 residues. J was trimmed by 2 bases and V by 2 bases; bases with no gene match: 10.

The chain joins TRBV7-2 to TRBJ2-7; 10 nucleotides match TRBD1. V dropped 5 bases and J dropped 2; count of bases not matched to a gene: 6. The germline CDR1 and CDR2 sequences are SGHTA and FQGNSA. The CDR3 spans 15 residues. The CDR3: CASSAGQGVPYEQYF. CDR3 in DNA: TGTGCCAGCAGCGCCGGACAGGGGGTTCCCTACGAGCAGTACTTC. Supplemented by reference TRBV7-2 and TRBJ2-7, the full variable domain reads GAGVSQSPSNKVTEKGKDVELRCDPISGHTALYWYRQSLGQGLEFLIYFQGNSAPDKSGLPSDRFSAERTGGSVSTLTIQRTQQEDSAVYLCASSAGQGVPYEQYFGPGTRLTVT.

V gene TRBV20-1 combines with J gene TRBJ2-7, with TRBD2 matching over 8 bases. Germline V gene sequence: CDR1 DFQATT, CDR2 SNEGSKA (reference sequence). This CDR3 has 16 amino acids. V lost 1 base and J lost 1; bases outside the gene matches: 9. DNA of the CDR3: TGCAGTGCTAGAGTTGCGGGAGGAGGGTGGTCCTACGAGCAGTACTTC. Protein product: CSARVAGGGWSYEQYF.

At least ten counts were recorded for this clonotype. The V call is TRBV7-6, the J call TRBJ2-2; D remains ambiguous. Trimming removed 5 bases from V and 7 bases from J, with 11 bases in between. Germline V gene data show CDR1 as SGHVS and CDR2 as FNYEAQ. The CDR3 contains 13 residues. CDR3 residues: CASSPMFGGELFF. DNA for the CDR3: TGTGCCAGCAGCCCCATGTTCGGCGGGGAGCTGTTTTTT.